The 3 T cell receptor beta chains listed next were all sequenced from one sample in a study of blood T cell repertoires in COVID-19. This table comes from immunoSEQ multiplex PCR, and its TCRdb copy is limited to in-frame clones, with some not included. This table has around 320,000 clones, 88% appearing once. Sequencing was carried out using peripheral blood. All receptors derive from a woman in her twenties or thirties who had recovered from COVID-19.

The chain has TRBV28 and TRBJ2-7; 7 positions match TRBD1. Trimming cost V 2 bases and J 3 bases; bases outside gene matches: 4. Germline lookup yields CDR1 MDHEN and CDR2 SYDVKM. This CDR3 has 14 residues. The CDR3 reads CASSLGTAVYEQYF. The CDR3 region has the DNA TGTGCCAGCAGTTTAGGGACAGCCGTCTACGAGCAGTACTTC.

The sample holds one count of this clone. The gene calls are TRBV9 and TRBJ1-2, with TRBD1 matching over 11 bases. The CDR3 spans 16 residues. The trim removed 0 bases at V and 3 bases at J, leaving 4 bases unmatched. Germline V gene sequence: CDR1 SGDLS, CDR2 YYNGEE. The DNA for the CDR3 is TGTGCCAGCAGCGTAGGAGGACAGGGGGCACACTATGGCTACACCTTC. As protein: CASSVGGQGAHYGYTF.

This clone has a single count. This chain links TRBV7-2 with TRBJ2-1; 8 nucleotides match TRBD1. Germline values: CDR1 SGHTA, CDR2 FQGNSA. The CDR3 runs 18 residues. V dropped 0 bases and J dropped 0; count of bases not matched to a gene: 7. CDR3 sequence reads: CASSLAIITGGSYNEQFF. The DNA for the CDR3 is TGTGCCAGCAGCTTAGCGATTATTACAGGGGGCTCCTACAATGAGCAGTTCTTC. The whole variable domain, remainder taken from reference TRBV7-2 and TRBJ2-1, is GAGVSQSPSNKVTEKGKDVELRCDPISGHTALYWYRQSLGQGLEFLIYFQGNSAPDKSGLPSDRFSAERTGGSVSTLTIQRTQQEDSAVYLCASSLAIITGGSYNEQFFGPGTRLTVL.